These T cell receptor beta chains were read from a single sample in a study of molecular identifiers for immune sequencing clone quantification. TCRdb re-called the PCR reads through MiXCR, storing one row per CDR3 protein. The sample has 400,000 to 600,000 distinct CDR3 sequences, roughly 24% seen once. Material: naive CD8+ T cells from blood, with Jurkat cell RNA spiked in. Receptors originate from a human donor in good health. Some libraries in this study had Jurkat cell RNA spiked in. Each CDR3 is given without its conserved first and last residue.

cdr3_length	v_call	j_call	cdr3_aa
11	TRBV7-4	TRBJ1-5	VRMEGSNQPQH
15	TRBV6-6	TRBJ2-7	ASSYSRLAWETYEQY
13	TRBV5-1	TRBJ1-1	ASSLVDSRNTEAF
13	TRBV5-6	TRBJ2-3	ASSLPTSGTDTQY
15	TRBV9	TRBJ2-1	ASSSGGGGGSDNEQF
15	TRBV12-3/TRBV12-4	TRBJ2-1	ASSLVGPDRTYNEQF
13	TRBV24-1	TRBJ2-7	ATSDSRDPSYEQY
11	TRBV2	TRBJ1-1	ASSWTEITEAL
13	TRBV2	TRBJ1-3	ASRVDTSSGNTIY
12	TRBV27	TRBJ2-3	ASSLIPSTDTQY
13	TRBV20-1	TRBJ1-5	SAREQGGVNQPQH
12	TRBV20-1	TRBJ1-4	SAREWGANAKLF
10	TRBV13	TRBJ2-3	ASSTVRVEQY
13	TRBV19	TRBJ2-7	ASTTGTGEVYEQY
13	TRBV7-9	TRBJ1-5	ASSLGDEPNQPQH
11	TRBV5-4	TRBJ1-1	ASRDTTGIEAF
14	TRBV28	TRBJ2-3	ASSFFMRGNTDTQY
12	TRBV7-9	TRBJ2-3	ASSPKEYTDTQY
11	TRBV7-2	TRBJ2-3	ASSLSLVDTQY
13	TRBV4-3	TRBJ1-2	ASSLGTSSNYGYT
11	TRBV4-1	TRBJ2-1	ASSPVAINEQF
13	TRBV9	TRBJ1-1	ASSVGHGGNTEAF
14	TRBV4-1	TRBJ2-3	ASSPKRGGVGDTQY
16	TRBV7-2	TRBJ2-5	ASIPLHSGSPPWETQY
11	TRBV4-3	TRBJ2-7	ARSHDTSYEQY
13	TRBV4-3	TRBJ1-6	ASSHSGTVNSPLH
12	TRBV4-3	TRBJ2-3	ASSQAESTDTQY
12	TRBV12-3/TRBV12-4	TRBJ1-2	ASSWTGVGYGYT
13	TRBV20-1	TRBJ2-7	SASSSQTISYEQY
18	TRBV7-6	TRBJ2-2	ASSLTRTLGTGDLTGELF
14	TRBV27	TRBJ2-5	ASSHLTPGQQETQY
14	TRBV7-9	TRBJ2-3	ASSLLLPSSTDTQY
14	TRBV29-1	TRBJ1-1	SVEDVGRETDTEAF
13	TRBV6-1	TRBJ1-2	ASSEGGDNNYGYT
11	TRBV7-6	TRBJ2-7	ASSETRGYEQY
13	TRBV6-1	TRBJ1-5	ASCYPDRVGQPQH
13	TRBV4-3	TRBJ2-7	ASSQDRGHGYEQY
17	TRBV25-1	TRBJ1-3	ASSEYGSRGPSSGNTIY
12	TRBV7-9	TRBJ2-1	ASSRKTGIHEQF
10	TRBV7-2	TRBJ2-3	ASSLYQEAQY
12	TRBV12-3/TRBV12-4	TRBJ2-2	ASSVFGYTGELF
11	TRBV30	TRBJ1-2	AWSSGQGAGYT
12	TRBV9	TRBJ1-3	ASTPKSSGNTIY
13	TRBV12-3/TRBV12-4	TRBJ2-1	ASSPAQLRDGEQF
11	TRBV29-1	TRBJ2-3	SVAPGVGDTQY
10	TRBV20-1	TRBJ2-7	SASTGDHEQY
14	TRBV28	TRBJ2-3	ASRPTLEISTDTQY
10	TRBV28	TRBJ2-2	ASSDSTGELF
12	TRBV5-5	TRBJ1-2	ASRYGQGVYGYT
11	TRBV7-6	TRBJ2-7	ASSFSPRNEQY
12	TRBV7-2	TRBJ1-2	ASSLDLGGYGYT
13	TRBV4-1	TRBJ2-7	ASSQDFGRDSEQY
18	TRBV27	TRBJ2-7	ASSLPDREQPGLRLCEQY
11	TRBV7-9	TRBJ2-7	ASSLGDSGEQY
12	TRBV20-1	TRBJ2-7	SARQAGDSYEQY
11	TRBV7-9	TRBJ2-7	ASRSTSIYEQY
11	TRBV11-2	TRBJ1-6	ASSLRPNSPLH
15	TRBV20-1	TRBJ2-1	SARGGTSAPEGNEQF
14	TRBV12-3/TRBV12-4	TRBJ2-1	ASLTRDGGAVNEQF
13	TRBV6-2/TRBV6-3	TRBJ2-2	ASNSVVAFTGELF